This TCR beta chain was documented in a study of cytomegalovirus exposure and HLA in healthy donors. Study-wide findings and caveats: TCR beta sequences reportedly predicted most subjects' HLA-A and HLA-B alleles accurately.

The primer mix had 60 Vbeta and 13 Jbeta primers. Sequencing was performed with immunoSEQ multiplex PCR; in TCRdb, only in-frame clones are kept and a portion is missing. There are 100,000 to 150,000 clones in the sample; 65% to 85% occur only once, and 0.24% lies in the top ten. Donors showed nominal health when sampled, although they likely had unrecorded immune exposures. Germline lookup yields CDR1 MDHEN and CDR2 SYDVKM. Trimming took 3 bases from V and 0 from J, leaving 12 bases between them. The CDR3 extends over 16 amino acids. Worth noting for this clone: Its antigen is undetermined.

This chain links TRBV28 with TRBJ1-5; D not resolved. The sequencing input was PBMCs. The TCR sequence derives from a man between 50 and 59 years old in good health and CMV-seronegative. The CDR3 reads CASSFVRRGSNQPQHF. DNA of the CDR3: TGTGCCAGCAGTTTTGTGCGGCGAGGTAGCAATCAGCCCCAGCATTTT.